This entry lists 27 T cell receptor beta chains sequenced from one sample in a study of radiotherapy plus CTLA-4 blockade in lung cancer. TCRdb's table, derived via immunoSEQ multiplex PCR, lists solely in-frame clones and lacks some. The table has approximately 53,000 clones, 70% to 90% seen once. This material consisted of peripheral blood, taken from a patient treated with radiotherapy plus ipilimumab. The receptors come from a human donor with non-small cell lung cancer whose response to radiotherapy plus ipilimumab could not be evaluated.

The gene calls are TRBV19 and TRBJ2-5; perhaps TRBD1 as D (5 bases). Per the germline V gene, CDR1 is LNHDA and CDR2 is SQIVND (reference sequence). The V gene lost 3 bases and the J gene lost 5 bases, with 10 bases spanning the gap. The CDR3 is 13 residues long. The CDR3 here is CASSIAGYETQYF. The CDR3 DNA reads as TGTGCCAGTAGTATTGCAGGGTATGAGACCCAGTACTTC.

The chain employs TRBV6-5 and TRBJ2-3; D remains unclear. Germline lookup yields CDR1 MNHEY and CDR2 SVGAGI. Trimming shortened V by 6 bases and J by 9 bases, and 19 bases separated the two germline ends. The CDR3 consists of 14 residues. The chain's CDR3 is CASSSDRITLTQYF. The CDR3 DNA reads TGTGCCAGCAGCTCGGATAGAATCACACTAACGCAGTATTTT.

The CDR3 bases are TGCGCCAGCAGCGGTAGCGGGCCTACCTACGAGCAGTACTTC. This sequence encodes CASSGSGPTYEQYF. The chain joins TRBV5-1 to TRBJ2-7; TRBD2 aligns across 7 bases. This CDR3 comprises 14 residues. V trimming: 4 bases; J trimming: 2 bases; junction bases outside the gene matches: 6. In germline, CDR1 is SGHRS, CDR2 YFSETQ.

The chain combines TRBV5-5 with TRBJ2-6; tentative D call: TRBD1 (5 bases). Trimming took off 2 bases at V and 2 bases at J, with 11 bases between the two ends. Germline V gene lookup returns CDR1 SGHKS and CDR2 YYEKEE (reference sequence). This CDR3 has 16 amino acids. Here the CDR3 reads CASSFQGGAGANVLTF. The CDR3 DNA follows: TGTGCCAGCAGCTTTCAGGGTGGAGCTGGGGCCAACGTCCTGACTTTC. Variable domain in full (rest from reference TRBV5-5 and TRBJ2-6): DAGVTQSPTHLIKTRGQQVTLRCSPISGHKSVSWYQQVLGQGPQFIFQYYEKEERGRGNFPDRFSARQFPNYSSELNVNALLLGDSALYLCASSFQGGAGANVLTFGAGSRLTVL.

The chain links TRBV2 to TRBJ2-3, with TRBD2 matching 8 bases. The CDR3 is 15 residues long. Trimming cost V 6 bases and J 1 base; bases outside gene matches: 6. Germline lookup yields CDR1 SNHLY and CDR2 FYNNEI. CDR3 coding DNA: TGTGCCAGCAGCCGGGGGGGGCCCGGCACAGATACGCAGTATTTT. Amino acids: CASSRGGPGTDTQYF.

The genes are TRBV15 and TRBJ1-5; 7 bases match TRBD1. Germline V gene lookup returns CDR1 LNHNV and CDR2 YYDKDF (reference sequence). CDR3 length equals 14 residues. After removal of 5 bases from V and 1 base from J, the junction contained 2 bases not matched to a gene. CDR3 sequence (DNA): TGTGCCACCAGCGCGGACAGGAGCAATCAGCCCCAGCATTTT. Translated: CATSADRSNQPQHF.

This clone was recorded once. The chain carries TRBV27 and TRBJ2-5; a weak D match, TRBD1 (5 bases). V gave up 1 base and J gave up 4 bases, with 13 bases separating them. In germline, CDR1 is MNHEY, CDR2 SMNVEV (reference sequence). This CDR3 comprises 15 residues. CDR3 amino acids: CASSLFEGDGETQYF. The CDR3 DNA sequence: TGTGCCAGCAGTTTATTCGAAGGGGATGGAGAGACCCAGTACTTC.

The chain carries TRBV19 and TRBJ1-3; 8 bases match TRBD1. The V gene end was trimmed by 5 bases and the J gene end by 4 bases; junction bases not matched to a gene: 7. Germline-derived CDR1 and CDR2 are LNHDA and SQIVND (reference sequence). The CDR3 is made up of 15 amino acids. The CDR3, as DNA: TGTGCCAGTAGTGACAGGGGCTCATCGGGAAACACCATATATTTT. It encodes CASSDRGSSGNTIYF.

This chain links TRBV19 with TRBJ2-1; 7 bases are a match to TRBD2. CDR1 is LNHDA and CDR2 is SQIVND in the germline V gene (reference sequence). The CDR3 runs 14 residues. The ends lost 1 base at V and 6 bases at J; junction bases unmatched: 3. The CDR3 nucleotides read TGTGCCAGTAGTATAGGTCGGGAGGTCAATGAGCAGTTCTTC. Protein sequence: CASSIGREVNEQFF.

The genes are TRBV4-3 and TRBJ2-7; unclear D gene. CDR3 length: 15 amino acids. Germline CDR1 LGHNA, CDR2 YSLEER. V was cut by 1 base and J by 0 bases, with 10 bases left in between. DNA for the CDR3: TGCGCCAGCAGCCAAGTATTCGCGAGCTCCTACGAGCAGTACTTC. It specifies CASSQVFASSYEQYF.

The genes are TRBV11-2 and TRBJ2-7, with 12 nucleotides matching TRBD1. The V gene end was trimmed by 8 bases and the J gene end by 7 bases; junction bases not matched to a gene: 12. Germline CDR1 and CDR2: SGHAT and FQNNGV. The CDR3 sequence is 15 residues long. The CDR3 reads CASVPGQGAPGEQYF. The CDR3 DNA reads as TGTGCCAGCGTCCCGGGACAGGGGGCGCCGGGGGAGCAGTACTTC.

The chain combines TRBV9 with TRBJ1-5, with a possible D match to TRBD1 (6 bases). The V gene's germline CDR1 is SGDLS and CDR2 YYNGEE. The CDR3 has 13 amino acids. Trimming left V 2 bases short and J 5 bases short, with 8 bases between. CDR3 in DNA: TGTGCCAGCAGCGTGGACAGCGATCAGCCCCAGCATTTT. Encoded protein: CASSVDSDQPQHF.

The CDR3 protein is CASSQTGWRGYTF. CDR3 nucleotide sequence: TGTGCCAGCAGCCAGACAGGGTGGCGGGGCTACACCTTC. The chain uses TRBV28 and TRBJ1-2; 7 bases map to TRBD1. This CDR3 has 13 amino acids. Germline CDR1 is MDHEN and CDR2 is SYDVKM. The V and J ends lost 6 bases and 8 bases, in that order; junction bases with no gene match: 9.

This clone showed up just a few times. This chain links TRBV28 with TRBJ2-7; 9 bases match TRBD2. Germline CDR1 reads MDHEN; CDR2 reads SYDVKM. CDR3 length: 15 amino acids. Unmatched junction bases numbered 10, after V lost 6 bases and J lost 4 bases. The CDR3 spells CASRAREGGLYEQYF. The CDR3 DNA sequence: TGTGCCAGCAGGGCGCGGGAGGGCGGCCTATACGAGCAGTACTTC.

CDR3 residues: CASSLTEDGELFF. The CDR3 DNA is TGTGCCAGCAGCTTAACCGAGGACGGGGAGCTGTTTTTT. The J gene is TRBJ2-2, the V gene TRBV7-3; D not resolved. The CDR3 consists of 13 residues. Deletions cut 0 bases from V and 7 bases from J, with 6 bases between. Germline values: CDR1 SGHTA, CDR2 FQGTGA.

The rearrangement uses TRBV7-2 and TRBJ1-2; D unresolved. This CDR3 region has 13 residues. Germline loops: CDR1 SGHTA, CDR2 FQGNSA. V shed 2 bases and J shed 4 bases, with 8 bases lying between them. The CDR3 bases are TGTGCCAGCAGCTTACAACATTCCTATGGCTACACCTTC. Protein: CASSLQHSYGYTF.

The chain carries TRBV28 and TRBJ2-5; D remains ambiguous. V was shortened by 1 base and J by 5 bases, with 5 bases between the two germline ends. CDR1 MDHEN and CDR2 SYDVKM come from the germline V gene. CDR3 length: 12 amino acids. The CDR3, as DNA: TGTGCCAGCAGTTTATACGGGGAGACCCAGTACTTC. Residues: CASSLYGETQYF.

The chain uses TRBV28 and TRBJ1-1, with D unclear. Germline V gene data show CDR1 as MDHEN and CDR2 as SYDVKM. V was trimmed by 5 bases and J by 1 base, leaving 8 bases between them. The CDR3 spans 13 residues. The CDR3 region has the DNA TGTGCCAGCAGTCCACTTAGGAACACTGAAGCTTTCTTT. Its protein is CASSPLRNTEAFF.

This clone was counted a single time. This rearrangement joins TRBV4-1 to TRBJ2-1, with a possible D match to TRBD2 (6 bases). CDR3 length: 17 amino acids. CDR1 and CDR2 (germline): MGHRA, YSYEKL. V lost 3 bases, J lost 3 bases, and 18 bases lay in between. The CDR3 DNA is TGCGCCAGCAGCCAGGACCAACGGGGACTCCTCTACAATGAGCAGTTCTTC. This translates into CASSQDQRGLLYNEQFF.

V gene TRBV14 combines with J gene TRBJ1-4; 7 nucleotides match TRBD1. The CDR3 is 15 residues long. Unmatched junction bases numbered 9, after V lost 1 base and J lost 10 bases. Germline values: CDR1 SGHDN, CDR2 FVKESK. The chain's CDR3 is CASSQVQGGNGKLFF. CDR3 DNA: TGTGCCAGCAGCCAAGTTCAAGGGGGCAACGGAAAACTGTTTTTT.

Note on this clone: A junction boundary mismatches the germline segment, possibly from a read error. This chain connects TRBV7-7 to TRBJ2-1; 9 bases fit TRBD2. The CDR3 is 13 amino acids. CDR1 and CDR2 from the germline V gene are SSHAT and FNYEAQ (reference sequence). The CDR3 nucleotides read TGTGCTAGCAGCCCAGCGGGAGGCAATGAGCAGTTCTTC. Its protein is CASSPAGGNEQFF.

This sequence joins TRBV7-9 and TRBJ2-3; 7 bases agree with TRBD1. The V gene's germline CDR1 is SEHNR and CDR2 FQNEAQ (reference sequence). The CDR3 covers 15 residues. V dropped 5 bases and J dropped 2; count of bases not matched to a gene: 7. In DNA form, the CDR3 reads TGTGCCAGCAGCAAGGGACAGAATCCCACAGATACGCAGTATTTT. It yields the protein CASSKGQNPTDTQYF. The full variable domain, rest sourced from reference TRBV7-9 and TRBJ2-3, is DTGVSQNPRHKITKRGQNVTFRCDPISEHNRLYWYRQTLGQGPEFLTYFQNEAQLEKSRLLSDRFSAERPKGSFSTLEIQRTEQGDSAMYLCASSKGQNPTDTQYFGPGTRLTVL.

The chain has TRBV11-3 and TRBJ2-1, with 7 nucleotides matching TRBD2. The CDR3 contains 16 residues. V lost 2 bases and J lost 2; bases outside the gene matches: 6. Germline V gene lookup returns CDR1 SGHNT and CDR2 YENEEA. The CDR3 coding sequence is TGTGCCAGCAGCTTAAGTGTGGGAGGGACCTACAATGAGCAGTTCTTC. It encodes CASSLSVGGTYNEQFF. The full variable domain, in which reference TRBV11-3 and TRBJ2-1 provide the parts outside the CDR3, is EAGVVQSPRYKIIEKKQPVAFWCNPISGHNTLYWYLQNLGQGPELLIRYENEEAVDDSQLPKDRFSAERLKGVDSTLKIQPAELGDSAVYLCASSLSVGGTYNEQFFGPGTRLTVL.

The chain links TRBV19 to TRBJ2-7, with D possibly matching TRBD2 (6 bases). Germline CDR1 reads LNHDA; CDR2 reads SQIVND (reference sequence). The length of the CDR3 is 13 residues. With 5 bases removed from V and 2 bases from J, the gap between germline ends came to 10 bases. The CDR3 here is CASSAGLTYEQYF. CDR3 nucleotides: TGTGCCAGTAGTGCGGGACTGACCTACGAGCAGTACTTC.

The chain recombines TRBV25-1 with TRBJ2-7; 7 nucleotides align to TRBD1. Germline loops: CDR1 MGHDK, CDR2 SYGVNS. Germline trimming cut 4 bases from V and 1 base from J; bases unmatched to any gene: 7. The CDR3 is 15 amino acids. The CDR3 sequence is CASSGENRGSYEQYF. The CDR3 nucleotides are TGTGCCAGCAGTGGGGAGAACAGGGGATCCTACGAGCAGTACTTC.

CDR3 loop: CASRGQSYEQYF. In DNA, the CDR3 is TGTGCCAGCAGGGGACAGAGCTACGAGCAGTACTTC. The chain uses TRBV6-1 and TRBJ2-7; 7 bases are a match to TRBD1. Unmatched junction bases numbered 2, after V lost 6 bases and J lost 3 bases. The CDR3 totals 12 residues. Germline CDR1 is MNHNS and CDR2 is SASEGT.

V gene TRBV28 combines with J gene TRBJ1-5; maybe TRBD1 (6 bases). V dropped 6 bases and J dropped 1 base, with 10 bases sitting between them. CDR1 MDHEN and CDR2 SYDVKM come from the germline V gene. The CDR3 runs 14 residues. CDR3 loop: CASSATGSNQPQHF. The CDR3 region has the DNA TGTGCCAGCAGCGCCACAGGGAGCAATCAGCCCCAGCATTTT. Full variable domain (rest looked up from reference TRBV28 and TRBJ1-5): DVKVTQSSRYLVKRTGEKVFLECVQDMDHENMFWYRQDPGLGLRLIYFSYDVKMKEKGDIPEGYSVSREKKERFSLILESASTNQTSMYLCASSATGSNQPQHFGDGTRLSIL.